A selection of T cell receptor beta chains follows, all from one sample in a study of blood T cells in healthy people across ages. TCRdb processed the 5' RACE reads anew with MiXCR; each CDR3 protein has one entry. The sample holds approximately 760,000 distinct CDR3 sequences, roughly 25% seen once. These data were also filed under a second study, of T cells of mothers and their children.

The sample comprised blood. The receptor set was obtained from a boy aged 5-17 years in good health. Each CDR3 is given with its conserved first and last residue. The order of the fields is D gene, J gene, CDR3 length, V gene, clone size, CDR3 protein, CDR3 DNA. The D gene is left open where the match is weak. Clone size is shown for a subset of rows, as once, few, many or a class of expanded clone.

D gene: -; J gene: TRBJ1-4; CDR3 length: 13; V gene: TRBV7-7; clone size: -; CDR3 protein: CASSHTQGEKLFF; CDR3 DNA: TGTGCTAGCAGCCACACCCAGGGGGAAAAACTGTTTTTT
D gene: -; J gene: TRBJ1-1; CDR3 length: 16; V gene: TRBV5-1; clone size: -; CDR3 protein: CASSAQPRGGNTEAFF; CDR3 DNA: TGCGCCAGCAGCGCCCAACCCCGGGGGGGGAACACTGAAGCTTTCTTT
D gene: -; J gene: TRBJ2-2; CDR3 length: 16; V gene: TRBV18; clone size: -; CDR3 protein: CASSPETGANTGELFF; CDR3 DNA: TGTGCCAGCTCACCAGAGACAGGCGCGAACACCGGGGAGCTGTTTTTT
D gene: TRBD1; J gene: TRBJ1-5; CDR3 length: 16; V gene: TRBV4-1; clone size: -; CDR3 protein: CASSPMTGDGNQPQHF; CDR3 DNA: TGCGCCAGCAGCCCCATGACAGGGGATGGCAATCAGCCCCAGCATTTT
D gene: -; J gene: TRBJ2-5; CDR3 length: 15; V gene: TRBV24-1; clone size: -; CDR3 protein: CATSDPRGSGETQYF; CDR3 DNA: TGTGCCACCAGTGACCCACGAGGGTCGGGGGAGACCCAGTACTTC
D gene: TRBD2; J gene: TRBJ2-5; CDR3 length: 14; V gene: TRBV20-1; clone size: few; CDR3 protein: CSADSGDLQETQYF; CDR3 DNA: TGCAGTGCTGACAGCGGGGATCTCCAAGAGACCCAGTACTTC
D gene: -; J gene: TRBJ2-5; CDR3 length: 15; V gene: TRBV9; clone size: -; CDR3 protein: CASSTPRDTKETQYF; CDR3 DNA: TGTGCCAGCAGCACGCCCCGGGACACAAAAGAGACCCAGTACTTC
D gene: -; J gene: TRBJ2-4; CDR3 length: 16; V gene: TRBV7-9; clone size: many; CDR3 protein: CASSSGHLGAKNIQYF; CDR3 DNA: TGTGCCAGCAGCTCGGGACACCTAGGGGCCAAAAACATTCAGTACTTC
D gene: TRBD2; J gene: TRBJ2-5; CDR3 length: 17; V gene: TRBV4-1; clone size: -; CDR3 protein: CASSQFLAGGNQETQYF; CDR3 DNA: TGCGCCAGCAGCCAATTTTTGGCGGGGGGGAACCAAGAGACCCAGTACTTC
D gene: -; J gene: TRBJ2-5; CDR3 length: 16; V gene: TRBV4-3; clone size: -; CDR3 protein: CASSQDSGQSGETQYF; CDR3 DNA: TGCGCCAGCAGCCAAGATAGTGGGCAGTCGGGAGAGACCCAGTACTTC
D gene: TRBD2; J gene: TRBJ2-5; CDR3 length: 14; V gene: TRBV29-1; clone size: few; CDR3 protein: CSVPTSGGQETQYF; CDR3 DNA: TGCAGCGTTCCGACTAGCGGGGGCCAAGAGACCCAGTACTTC
D gene: -; J gene: TRBJ2-1; CDR3 length: 15; V gene: TRBV7-2; clone size: few; CDR3 protein: CASSPTGFGYNEQFF; CDR3 DNA: TGTGCCAGCAGCCCGACGGGATTCGGGTACAATGAGCAGTTCTTC
D gene: TRBD2; J gene: TRBJ2-5; CDR3 length: 14; V gene: TRBV20-1; clone size: -; CDR3 protein: CSTNSGANQETQYF; CDR3 DNA: TGCAGTACGAATAGCGGGGCCAACCAAGAGACCCAGTACTTC
D gene: TRBD1; J gene: TRBJ2-4; CDR3 length: 15; V gene: TRBV28; clone size: few; CDR3 protein: CASSFLRDRGIIQYF; CDR3 DNA: TGTGCCAGCAGTTTTCTCCGGGACAGGGGGATCATTCAGTACTTC
D gene: -; J gene: TRBJ2-7; CDR3 length: 14; V gene: TRBV5-1; clone size: -; CDR3 protein: CASSLLGDQAEQYF; CDR3 DNA: TGCGCCAGCAGCTTGTTGGGGGATCAGGCCGAGCAGTACTTC
D gene: TRBD2; J gene: TRBJ2-2; CDR3 length: 13; V gene: TRBV29-1; clone size: -; CDR3 protein: CSVVAGGTGELFF; CDR3 DNA: TGCAGCGTTGTAGCGGGAGGTACCGGGGAGCTGTTTTTT
D gene: -; J gene: TRBJ1-1; CDR3 length: 15; V gene: TRBV5-1; clone size: few; CDR3 protein: CASQDGPGENTEAFF; CDR3 DNA: TGCGCCAGCCAAGACGGACCCGGCGAAAACACTGAAGCTTTCTTT
D gene: TRBD1; J gene: TRBJ2-1; CDR3 length: 16; V gene: TRBV6-5; clone size: few; CDR3 protein: CASSLPGTGSGNEQFF; CDR3 DNA: TGTGCCAGCAGTCTCCCCGGGACAGGGTCGGGCAATGAGCAGTTCTTC
D gene: -; J gene: TRBJ1-4; CDR3 length: 13; V gene: TRBV7-9; clone size: -; CDR3 protein: CASSLVVGERLFF; CDR3 DNA: TGTGCCAGCAGCTTAGTTGTCGGAGAACGACTGTTTTTT
D gene: -; J gene: TRBJ2-1; CDR3 length: 16; V gene: TRBV5-1; clone size: -; CDR3 protein: CASSLAGDGRIIEQFF; CDR3 DNA: TGCGCCAGCAGCTTGGCCGGAGACGGCCGAATTATTGAGCAGTTCTTC
D gene: TRBD2; J gene: TRBJ2-7; CDR3 length: 14; V gene: TRBV20-1; clone size: few; CDR3 protein: CSADTSGSSYEQYF; CDR3 DNA: TGCAGTGCTGATACTAGCGGGAGTTCCTACGAGCAGTACTTC
D gene: TRBD1; J gene: TRBJ2-5; CDR3 length: 14; V gene: TRBV6-2/TRBV6-3; clone size: few; CDR3 protein: CASSKRGGYETQYF; CDR3 DNA: TGTGCCAGCAGTAAACGAGGGGGCTATGAGACCCAGTACTTC
D gene: TRBD1; J gene: TRBJ2-7; CDR3 length: 14; V gene: TRBV20-1; clone size: -; CDR3 protein: CSGMGDRGSYEQYF; CDR3 DNA: TGCAGTGGAATGGGGGACAGGGGGTCCTACGAGCAGTACTTC
D gene: -; J gene: TRBJ1-2; CDR3 length: 15; V gene: TRBV12-3/TRBV12-4; clone size: -; CDR3 protein: CATPKVNGGGDGYTF; CDR3 DNA: TGTGCCACCCCGAAAGTAAATGGGGGAGGAGATGGCTACACCTTC
D gene: -; J gene: TRBJ1-3; CDR3 length: 17; V gene: TRBV15; clone size: -; CDR3 protein: CATSRDRISVSGNTIYF; CDR3 DNA: TGTGCCACCAGCAGAGATCGTATTTCCGTCTCTGGAAACACCATATATTTT
D gene: TRBD1; J gene: TRBJ2-5; CDR3 length: 14; V gene: TRBV29-1; clone size: -; CDR3 protein: CSVAGRRQGETQYF; CDR3 DNA: TGCAGCGTTGCGGGGCGCCGACAGGGCGAGACCCAGTACTTC
D gene: TRBD2; J gene: TRBJ2-5; CDR3 length: 14; V gene: TRBV5-4; clone size: -; CDR3 protein: CASSIGLVKETQYF; CDR3 DNA: TGTGCCAGCAGCATCGGACTAGTTAAAGAGACCCAGTACTTC
D gene: -; J gene: TRBJ1-5; CDR3 length: 14; V gene: TRBV27; clone size: -; CDR3 protein: CASSLSGSGQPQHF; CDR3 DNA: TGTGCCAGCAGTTTATCGGGGTCTGGTCAGCCCCAGCATTTT
D gene: TRBD1; J gene: TRBJ2-7; CDR3 length: 14; V gene: TRBV15; clone size: -; CDR3 protein: CATSATWTGGEQYF; CDR3 DNA: TGTGCCACCAGCGCCACCTGGACAGGGGGCGAGCAGTACTTC
D gene: -; J gene: TRBJ2-1; CDR3 length: 13; V gene: TRBV6-6; clone size: few; CDR3 protein: CASSPSLGYEQFF; CDR3 DNA: TGTGCCAGCAGCCCCTCCCTGGGGTATGAGCAGTTCTTC
D gene: TRBD2; J gene: TRBJ2-2; CDR3 length: 18; V gene: TRBV3-1; clone size: few; CDR3 protein: CASSQEGLAGEYTGELFF; CDR3 DNA: TGTGCCAGCAGCCAAGAGGGACTAGCGGGAGAATACACCGGGGAGCTGTTTTTT
D gene: -; J gene: TRBJ1-1; CDR3 length: 12; V gene: TRBV6-6; clone size: few; CDR3 protein: CASSSHKGEAFF; CDR3 DNA: TGTGCCAGCAGTTCCCACAAAGGTGAAGCTTTCTTT
D gene: -; J gene: TRBJ1-1; CDR3 length: 13; V gene: TRBV11-2; clone size: few; CDR3 protein: CASSLDGRVRTFF; CDR3 DNA: TGTGCCAGCAGCTTAGATGGAAGGGTAAGAACTTTCTTT
D gene: -; J gene: TRBJ2-5; CDR3 length: 13; V gene: TRBV20-1; clone size: few; CDR3 protein: CSARVGSGQTQYF; CDR3 DNA: TGCAGTGCTAGAGTGGGATCCGGACAGACCCAGTACTTC
D gene: -; J gene: TRBJ1-1; CDR3 length: 13; V gene: TRBV7-2; clone size: few; CDR3 protein: CASSLGQPTEAFF; CDR3 DNA: TGTGCCAGCAGCTTAGGGCAGCCTACTGAAGCTTTCTTT
D gene: TRBD1; J gene: TRBJ2-7; CDR3 length: 14; V gene: TRBV15; clone size: -; CDR3 protein: CATSGTGGVYEQYF; CDR3 DNA: TGTGCCACCAGCGGGACAGGGGGTGTCTACGAGCAGTACTTC
D gene: TRBD1; J gene: TRBJ2-1; CDR3 length: 11; V gene: TRBV28; clone size: -; CDR3 protein: CASSSQGIPFF; CDR3 DNA: TGTGCCAGCAGTTCACAGGGGATTCCGTTCTTC
D gene: -; J gene: TRBJ2-1; CDR3 length: 15; V gene: TRBV7-2; clone size: few; CDR3 protein: CASSLTSQVYNEQFF; CDR3 DNA: TGTGCCAGCAGCTTAACATCACAGGTATACAATGAGCAGTTCTTC
D gene: -; J gene: TRBJ1-3; CDR3 length: 14; V gene: TRBV5-5; clone size: -; CDR3 protein: CASSLQEPGNTIYF; CDR3 DNA: TGTGCCAGCAGCTTACAGGAACCTGGAAACACCATATATTTT
D gene: -; J gene: TRBJ1-1; CDR3 length: 14; V gene: TRBV3-1; clone size: few; CDR3 protein: CASSQGGQLGEAFF; CDR3 DNA: TGTGCCAGCAGCCAAGGGGGACAACTGGGTGAAGCTTTCTTT
D gene: -; J gene: TRBJ2-7; CDR3 length: 15; V gene: TRBV10-3; clone size: few; CDR3 protein: CAIKEHVGGTYEQYF; CDR3 DNA: TGTGCCATCAAGGAACATGTCGGGGGAACCTACGAGCAGTACTTC
D gene: -; J gene: TRBJ1-2; CDR3 length: 15; V gene: TRBV27; clone size: few; CDR3 protein: CASSPSAGSNYGYTF; CDR3 DNA: TGTGCCAGCAGTCCCTCAGCGGGGAGCAACTATGGCTACACCTTC
D gene: -; J gene: TRBJ2-7; CDR3 length: 12; V gene: TRBV28; clone size: -; CDR3 protein: CASSPISDEQYF; CDR3 DNA: TGTGCCAGCAGTCCCATAAGTGACGAGCAGTACTTC
D gene: TRBD1; J gene: TRBJ1-2; CDR3 length: 13; V gene: TRBV20-1; clone size: -; CDR3 protein: CSARTGQVYGYTF; CDR3 DNA: TGCAGTGCTAGGACAGGGCAAGTCTATGGCTACACCTTC
D gene: -; J gene: TRBJ1-6; CDR3 length: 19; V gene: TRBV9; clone size: few; CDR3 protein: CASSVGDTTPGSYNSPLHF; CDR3 DNA: TGTGCCAGCAGCGTAGGAGACACCACCCCCGGCTCCTATAATTCACCCCTCCACTTT
D gene: TRBD1; J gene: TRBJ2-1; CDR3 length: 16; V gene: TRBV9; clone size: few; CDR3 protein: CASSRPGTGLYNEQFF; CDR3 DNA: TGTGCCAGCAGCAGGCCCGGGACAGGGCTTTACAATGAGCAGTTCTTC
D gene: -; J gene: TRBJ1-4; CDR3 length: 8; V gene: TRBV29-1; clone size: many; CDR3 protein: CSAGRGFF; CDR3 DNA: TGCAGCGCTGGGCGGGGGTTTTTT
D gene: -; J gene: TRBJ2-1; CDR3 length: 14; V gene: TRBV7-6; clone size: -; CDR3 protein: CASSSTDPWDEQFF; CDR3 DNA: TGTGCCAGCAGCTCCACGGACCCATGGGATGAGCAGTTCTTC
D gene: -; J gene: TRBJ2-7; CDR3 length: 17; V gene: TRBV5-1; clone size: few; CDR3 protein: CASSFYERLSGSYEQYF; CDR3 DNA: TGCGCCAGCAGCTTCTATGAGCGGTTAAGTGGCTCCTACGAGCAGTACTTC